This T cell receptor (beta chain) was sequenced during a study of blood T cell repertoires in COVID-19. Across the whole study: The origin of the acute and convalescent COVID-19 samples was the United States, Italy and Spain. From T cells, B-cell-depleted T cells, or PBMCs came the material, which was cDNA or gDNA.

Under the authors' procedure: Nucleated cell number was recorded as an estimate derived from reference gene primer amplification. Sequenced by immunoSEQ multiplex PCR; TCRdb stores in-frame clones only, minus some. Clone size and V and J calls were adopted from that table, with D and trimming inferred from the DNA. The sample lists fewer than 300,000 clones, roughly 79% occurring once. The specimen was peripheral blood. The sequence came from a woman aged 55-70 years with active or convalescent COVID-19.

The CDR3 is CASSRQGGSYEQYF. CDR3 coding DNA: TGTGCCAGCAGTCGACAGGGAGGCTCCTACGAGCAGTACTTC. The V call is TRBV6-6, the J call TRBJ2-7, with a weak D call TRBD1 (7 bases). The CDR3 has 14 amino acids. CDR1 is MNHNY and CDR2 is SVGAGI in the germline V gene (reference sequence). The V and J ends lost 5 bases and 0 bases respectively, with 11 bases between them.